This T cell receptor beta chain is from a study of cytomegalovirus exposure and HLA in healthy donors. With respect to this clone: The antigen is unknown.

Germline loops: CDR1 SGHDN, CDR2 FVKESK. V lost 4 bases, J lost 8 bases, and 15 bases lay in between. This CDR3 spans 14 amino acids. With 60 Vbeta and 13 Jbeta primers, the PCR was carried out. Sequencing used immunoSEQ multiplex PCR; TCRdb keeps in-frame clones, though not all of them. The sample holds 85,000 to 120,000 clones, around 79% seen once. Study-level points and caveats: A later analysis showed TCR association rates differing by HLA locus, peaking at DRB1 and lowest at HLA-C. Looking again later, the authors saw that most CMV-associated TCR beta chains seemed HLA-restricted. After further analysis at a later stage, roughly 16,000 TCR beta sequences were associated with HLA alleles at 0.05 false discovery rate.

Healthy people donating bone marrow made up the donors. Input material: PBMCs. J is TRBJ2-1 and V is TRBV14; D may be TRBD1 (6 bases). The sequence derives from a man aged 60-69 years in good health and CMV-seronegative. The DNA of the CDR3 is TGTGCCAGCAGCCTCCACCGGACAGTATATGAGCAGTTCTTC. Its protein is CASSLHRTVYEQFF.